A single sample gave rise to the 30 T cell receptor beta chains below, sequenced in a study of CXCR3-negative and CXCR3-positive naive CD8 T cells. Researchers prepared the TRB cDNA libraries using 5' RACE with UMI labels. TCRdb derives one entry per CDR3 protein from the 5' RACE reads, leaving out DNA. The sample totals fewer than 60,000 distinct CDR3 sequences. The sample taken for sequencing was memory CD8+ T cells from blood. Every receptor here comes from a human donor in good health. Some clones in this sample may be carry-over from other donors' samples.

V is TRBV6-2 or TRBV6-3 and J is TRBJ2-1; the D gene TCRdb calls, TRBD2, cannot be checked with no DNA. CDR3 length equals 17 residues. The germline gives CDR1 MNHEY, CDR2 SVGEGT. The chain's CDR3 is CASSYSVESGGLHEQFF.

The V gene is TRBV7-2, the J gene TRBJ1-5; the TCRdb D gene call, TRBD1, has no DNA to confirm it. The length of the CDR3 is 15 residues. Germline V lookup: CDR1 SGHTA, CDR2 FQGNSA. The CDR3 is CASSFRDSLNQPQHF.

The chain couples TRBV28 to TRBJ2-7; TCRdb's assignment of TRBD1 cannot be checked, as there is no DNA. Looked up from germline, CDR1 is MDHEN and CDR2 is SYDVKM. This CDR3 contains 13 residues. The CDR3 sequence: CASSTSGSGEQYF.

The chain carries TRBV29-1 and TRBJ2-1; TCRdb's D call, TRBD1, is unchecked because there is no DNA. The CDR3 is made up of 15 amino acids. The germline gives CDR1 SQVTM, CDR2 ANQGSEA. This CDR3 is CSARGGGLSYNEQFF.

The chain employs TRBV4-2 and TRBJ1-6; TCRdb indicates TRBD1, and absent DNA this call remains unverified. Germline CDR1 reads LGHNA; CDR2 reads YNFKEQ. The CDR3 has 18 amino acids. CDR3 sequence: CASSQDGQGSSYNSPLHF.

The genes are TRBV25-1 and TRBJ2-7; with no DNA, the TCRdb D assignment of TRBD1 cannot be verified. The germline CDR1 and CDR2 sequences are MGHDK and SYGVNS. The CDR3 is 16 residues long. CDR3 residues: CASSESRDRNSYEQYF.

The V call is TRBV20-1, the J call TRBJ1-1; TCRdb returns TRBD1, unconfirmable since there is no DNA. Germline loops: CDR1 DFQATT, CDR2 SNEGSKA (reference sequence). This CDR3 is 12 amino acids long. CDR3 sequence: CSAGARDTEAFF.

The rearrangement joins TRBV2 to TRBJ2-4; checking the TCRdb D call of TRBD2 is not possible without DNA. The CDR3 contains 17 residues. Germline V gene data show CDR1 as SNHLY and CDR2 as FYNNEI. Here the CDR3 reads CASSSLAGDGAKNIQYF.

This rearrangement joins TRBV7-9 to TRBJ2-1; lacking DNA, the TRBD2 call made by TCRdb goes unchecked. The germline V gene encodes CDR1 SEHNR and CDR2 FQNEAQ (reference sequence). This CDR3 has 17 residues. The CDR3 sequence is CASSPSGGPTQDNEQFF.

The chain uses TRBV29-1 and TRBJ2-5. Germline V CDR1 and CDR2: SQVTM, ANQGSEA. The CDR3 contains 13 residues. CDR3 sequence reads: CSVEPGYQETQYF.

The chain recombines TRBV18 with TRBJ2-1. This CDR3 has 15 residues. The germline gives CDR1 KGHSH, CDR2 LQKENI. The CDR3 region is CASSPIVQQYNEQFF.

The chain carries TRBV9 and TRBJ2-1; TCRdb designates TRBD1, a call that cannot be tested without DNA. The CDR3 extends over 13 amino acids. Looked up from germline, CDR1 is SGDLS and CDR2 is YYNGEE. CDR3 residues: CASSVAGGNEQFF.

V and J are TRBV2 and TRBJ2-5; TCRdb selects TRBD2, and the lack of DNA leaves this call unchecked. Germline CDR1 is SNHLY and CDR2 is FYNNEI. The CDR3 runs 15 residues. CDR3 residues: CASTEWREDQETQYF.

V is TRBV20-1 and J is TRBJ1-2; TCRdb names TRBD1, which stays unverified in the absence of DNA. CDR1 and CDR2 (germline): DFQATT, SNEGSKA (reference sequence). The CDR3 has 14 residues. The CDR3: CSAGTGLSDIGYTF.

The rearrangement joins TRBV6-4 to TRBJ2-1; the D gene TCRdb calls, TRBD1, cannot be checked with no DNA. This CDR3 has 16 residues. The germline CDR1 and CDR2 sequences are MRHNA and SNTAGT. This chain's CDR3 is CASSQGDRDPYNEQFF.

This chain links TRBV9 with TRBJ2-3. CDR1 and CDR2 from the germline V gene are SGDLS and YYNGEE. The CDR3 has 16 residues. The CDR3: CASSVVTDPSTDTQYF.

CDR3 sequence: CASSPRDRGYEQYF. The gene calls are TRBV7-9 and TRBJ2-7; TCRdb's D call, TRBD1, is unchecked because there is no DNA. Germline assignment: CDR1 SEHNR and CDR2 FQNEAQ (reference sequence). CDR3 length: 14 residues.

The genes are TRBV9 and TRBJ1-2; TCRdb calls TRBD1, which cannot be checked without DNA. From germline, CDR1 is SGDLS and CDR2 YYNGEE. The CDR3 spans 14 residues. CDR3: CASSMLTGKYDYTF.

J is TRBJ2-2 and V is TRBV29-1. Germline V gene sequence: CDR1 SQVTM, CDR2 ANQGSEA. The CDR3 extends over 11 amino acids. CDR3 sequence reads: CSVVRAGELFF.

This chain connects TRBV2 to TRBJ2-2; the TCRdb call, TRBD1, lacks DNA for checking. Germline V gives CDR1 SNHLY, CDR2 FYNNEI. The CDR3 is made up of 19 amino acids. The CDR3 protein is CASGKSGQGYVPNTGELFF.

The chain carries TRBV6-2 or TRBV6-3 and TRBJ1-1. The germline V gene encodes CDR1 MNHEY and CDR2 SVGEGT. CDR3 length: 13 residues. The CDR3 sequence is CASSYSESTEAFF.

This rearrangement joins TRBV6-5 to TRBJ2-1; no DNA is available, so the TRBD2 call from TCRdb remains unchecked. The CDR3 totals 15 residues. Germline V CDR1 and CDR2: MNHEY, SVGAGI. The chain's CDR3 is CASSYTLLETDEQFF.

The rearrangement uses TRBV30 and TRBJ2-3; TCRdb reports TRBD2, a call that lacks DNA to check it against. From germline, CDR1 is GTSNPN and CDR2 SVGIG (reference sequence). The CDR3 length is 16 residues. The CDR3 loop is CAWSVGSGGTLDTQYF.

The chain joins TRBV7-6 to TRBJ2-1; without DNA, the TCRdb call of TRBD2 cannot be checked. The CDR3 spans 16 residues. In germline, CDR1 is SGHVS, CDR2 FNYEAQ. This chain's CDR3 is CASSWLAGEFYNEQFF.

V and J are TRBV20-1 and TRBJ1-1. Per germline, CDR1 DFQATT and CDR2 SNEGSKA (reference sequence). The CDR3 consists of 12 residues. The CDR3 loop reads CSAPERELTAFF.

The CDR3 reads CASSGPGQLNTEAFF. The J gene is TRBJ1-1, the V gene TRBV6-2 or TRBV6-3; TCRdb reports TRBD1, a call that lacks DNA to check it against. From germline, CDR1 is MNHEY and CDR2 SVGEGT. There are 15 residues in the CDR3.

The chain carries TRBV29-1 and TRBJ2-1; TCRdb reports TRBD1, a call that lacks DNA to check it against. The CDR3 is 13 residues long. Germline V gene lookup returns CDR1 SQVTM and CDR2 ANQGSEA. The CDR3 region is CSVEPGTDNEQFF.

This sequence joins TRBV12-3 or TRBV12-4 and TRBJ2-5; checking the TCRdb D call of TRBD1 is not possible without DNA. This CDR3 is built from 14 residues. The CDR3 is CASSSGTLQETQYF.

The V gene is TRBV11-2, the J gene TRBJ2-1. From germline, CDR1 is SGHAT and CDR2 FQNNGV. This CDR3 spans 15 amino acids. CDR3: CASSVDGEPYNEQFF.

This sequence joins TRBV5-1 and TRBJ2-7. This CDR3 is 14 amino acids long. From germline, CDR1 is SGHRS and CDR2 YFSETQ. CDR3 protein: CASSLDRSYYEQYF.